The rows below give T cell receptor beta chains drawn from one sample of a study of a mutant IDH1 vaccine in newly diagnosed glioma. Profiled with immunoSEQ multiplex PCR; TCRdb holds only in-frame clones, not every one. The data contain 100,000 to 120,000 clones, around 90% of them singletons. The antigens these receptors bind are not known. This specimen consisted of PBMCs, obtained from a glioma patient whose treatment included an IDH1 peptide vaccine. These receptors came from a woman between 50 and 59 years old with glioma. Both conserved end residues are part of each CDR3. Fields, in order: V gene, J gene, clone size, CDR3 length, D gene, CDR3 DNA, CDR3 protein. D genes are given only for firm matches. Only part of the rows carry a size: once, few, many, or a class if the clone is expanded.

>TRBV6-1|TRBJ1-5|NA|14|TRBD1
TGTGCCAGCAGTGGGCAGGGGGCCGGTCAGCCCCAGCATTTT
CASSGQGAGQPQHF
>TRBV6-5|TRBJ1-1|NA|13|NA
TGTGCCAGCAGTTACTCTATTAACACTGAAGCTTTCTTT
CASSYSINTEAFF
>TRBV6-5|TRBJ2-1|NA|11|NA
TGTGCCAGTGTGGGTGGAGCTGAGCAGTTCTTC
CASVGGAEQFF
>TRBV5-5|TRBJ2-7|once|15|TRBD1
TGTGCCAGCAGCTTCGGACAGGGGGGAGCCTACGAGCAGTACTTC
CASSFGQGGAYEQYF
>TRBV5-1|TRBJ2-3|NA|14|NA
TGCGCCAGCAGCTTGGAAAGGGGGGCAGATACGCAGTATTTT
CASSLERGADTQYF
>TRBV2|TRBJ2-3|NA|15|NA
TGTGCCAGCACCCAAAGGGCATCCGCGACGGATACGCAGTATTTT
CASTQRASATDTQYF
>TRBV19|TRBJ2-5|NA|14|TRBD1
TGTGCCAGTAGTACGACAGGGGGCCAAGAGACCCAGTACTTC
CASSTTGGQETQYF
>TRBV5-1|TRBJ2-3|once|16|NA
TGCGCCAGCAGCCTATGGGGCGGGGTTAGCACAGATACGCAGTATTTT
CASSLWGGVSTDTQYF
>TRBV28|TRBJ1-4|NA|14|NA
TGTGCCAGCACATCACTCTCGGAGGGAGAAAAACTGTTTTTT
CASTSLSEGEKLFF
>TRBV28|TRBJ1-6|few|14|NA
TGTGCCAGCAGTTCTAAGAAAGATAATTCACCCCTCCACTTT
CASSSKKDNSPLHF
>TRBV13|TRBJ1-1|NA|13|NA
TGTGCCAGCAGTGGGGGTGAGAACACTGAAGCTTTCTTT
CASSGGENTEAFF
>TRBV27|TRBJ2-1|NA|15|TRBD2
TGTGCCAGCAGTCCGATAGCGGGAGTCATGAATGAGCAGTTCTTC
CASSPIAGVMNEQFF